The 31 T cell receptor beta chains listed next were all sequenced from one sample in a study of regulatory T cells in long-lasting Graves disease. Time point: persistent/refractory GD, antithyroid drugs over 5 years with positive TRAb. RNA extracted from PBMCs served as the sequencing template. Building the TCR beta libraries relied on iRepertoire HTBI primers, and CDR3 regions underwent Arm-PCR. TCRdb independently ran MiXCR on the multiplex PCR reads; one entry per CDR3 protein. Counted here are about 340,000 distinct CDR3 sequences, about 18% occurring once; the ten biggest clones make up just under 30%. This specimen consisted of peripheral blood mononuclear cells (PBMCs), obtained when the disease was refractory, from a patient treated with antithyroid drugs. These TCRs come from a female donor with Graves disease.

This clonotype has a count of ten or more. The chain carries TRBV2 and TRBJ2-5; D possibly uses TRBD1 or TRBD2 (5 bases each). Germline assignment: CDR1 SNHLY and CDR2 FYNNEI. The CDR3 extends over 13 amino acids. The V end was cut by 6 bases, the J end by 5 bases, with 13 bases between. The CDR3: CASRQPGRETQYF. The CDR3, as DNA: TGTGCCAGCAGGCAACCGGGACGTGAGACCCAGTACTTC.

CDR3 loop: CASSEQGVRLLSTEAFF. The CDR3, as DNA: TGTGCCAGTAGCGAACAGGGGGTGAGGCTTTTGAGCACTGAAGCTTTCTTT. The chain joins TRBV19 to TRBJ1-1, with 8 bases identical to TRBD1. Germline assignment: CDR1 LNHDA and CDR2 SQIVND (reference sequence). This CDR3 region has 17 residues. J was trimmed by 4 bases and V by 6 bases; bases with no gene match: 16.

The chain recombines TRBV27 with TRBJ1-5; the D gene is possibly TRBD1 (6 bases). V shed 3 bases and J shed 0 bases, with 15 bases lying between them. CDR1 and CDR2 from the germline V gene are MNHEY and SMNVEV (reference sequence). The CDR3 is made up of 17 amino acids. DNA of the CDR3: TGTGCCAGCAGTTTGACAGGCGGACCTTATAGCAATCAGCCCCAGCATTTT. Its protein product is CASSLTGGPYSNQPQHF.

There are many counts of this clonotype. The rearrangement joins TRBV6-1 to TRBJ2-1, with 8 bases lining up with TRBD1. V dropped 3 bases and J dropped 15; count of bases not matched to a gene: 4. The CDR3 sequence is 11 residues long. Germline loops: CDR1 MNHNS, CDR2 SASEGT. For the CDR3, the DNA is TGTGCCAGCAGTGACAGGGGGCTACCGTTCTTC. It translates to CASSDRGLPFF.

This clonotype showed up many times. The chain links TRBV30 to TRBJ1-2; D is possibly TRBD1 (5 bases). This CDR3 comprises 11 residues. Germline V gene data show CDR1 as GTSNPN and CDR2 as SVGIG (reference sequence). Trimming left V 8 bases short and J 5 bases short, with 12 bases between. CDR3 nucleotide sequence: TGTGCCAGGGACGGTCCGTATGGCTACACCTTC. Its translation is CARDGPYGYTF.

The chain has TRBV5-1 and TRBJ2-7; D not resolved. CDR1 SGHRS and CDR2 YFSETQ come from the germline V gene. V was clipped by 0 bases and J by 5 bases, with 15 bases between them. CDR3 length: 15 residues. CDR3 sequence reads: CASSLARGASDEQYF. CDR3 in DNA: TGCGCCAGCAGCTTGGCCAGAGGAGCCTCTGACGAGCAGTACTTC.

The chain uses TRBV20-1 and TRBJ1-2; D is unresolved. V lost 3 bases, J lost 4 bases, and 9 bases lay in between. The germline V gene encodes CDR1 DFQATT and CDR2 SNEGSKA (reference sequence). This CDR3 is 12 amino acids long. CDR3 sequence: CSASFDTYGYTF. In DNA, the CDR3 is TGCAGTGCTAGTTTCGACACCTATGGCTACACCTTC.

The chain recombines TRBV6-1 with TRBJ1-5; 8 bases line up with TRBD1. The J segment lost 7 bases and the V segment lost 1 base, leaving 6 bases of the junction unmatched. The CDR3 sequence is 15 residues long. Germline lookup yields CDR1 MNHNS and CDR2 SASEGT. CDR3 nucleotides: TGTGCCAGCAGTGAAGAAAGGTCAGGGGGCCAGCCCCAGCATTTT. It is translated as CASSEERSGGQPQHF.

The rearrangement joins TRBV19 to TRBJ1-5, with 7 bases identical to TRBD1. The germline gives CDR1 LNHDA, CDR2 SQIVND (reference sequence). The CDR3 length is 16 residues. Trimming cost V 5 bases and J 0 bases; bases outside gene matches: 7. The DNA of the CDR3 is TGTGCCAGTAGTTCAACAGGGGTATATAGCAATCAGCCCCAGCATTTT. Protein: CASSSTGVYSNQPQHF.

This clonotype was detected many times. The V call is TRBV6-1, the J call TRBJ2-5; the match to TRBD2 covers 7 bases. There are 16 residues in the CDR3. The ends lost 5 bases at V and 6 bases at J; junction bases unmatched: 15. CDR1 MNHNS and CDR2 SASEGT come from the germline V gene. In nucleotides, the CDR3 is TGTGCCAGCAGTCCCGTCGGGACTACTGGAGGCAAGACCCAGTACTTC. As protein: CASSPVGTTGGKTQYF.

This clonotype occurred a few times. This chain connects TRBV5-1 to TRBJ1-6; no firm D call. The CDR3 has 13 residues. V was shortened by 2 bases and J by 10 bases, with 10 bases between the two germline ends. CDR1 is SGHRS, CDR2 YFSETQ, per germline. The CDR3 protein is CASSFEGRSPLHF. The CDR3 DNA sequence: TGCGCCAGCAGCTTCGAGGGTCGGTCACCCCTCCACTTT.

This clonotype was counted at least ten times. The chain recombines TRBV7-9 with TRBJ1-2; 10 bases are shared with TRBD1. The V segment lost 1 base and the J segment 2 bases; nucleotides outside the gene matches: 4. The CDR3 is 16 amino acids. CDR1 SEHNR and CDR2 FQNEAQ come from the germline V gene (reference sequence). The CDR3 coding sequence is TGTGCCAGCAGCTTAGTGCTGGACAGGGGGAACTATGGCTACACCTTC. Its translation: CASSLVLDRGNYGYTF.

About this clonotype: One end of the junction varies from germline; a read error may be responsible. V usage is TRBV7-9 and J usage is TRBJ1-5; D might be TRBD1 (5 bases). The CDR3 loop spans 16 amino acids. In germline, CDR1 is SEHNR, CDR2 FQNEAQ (reference sequence). CDR3 sequence (DNA): TGTGCCCGCAGCTCGGCCGCGGGACCCCGGTCGGGTCCCCAGCATTTT. Its translation is CARSSAAGPRSGPQHF.

The sample holds many counts of this clonotype. A read error may produce the germline difference seen at one junction end. The rearrangement uses TRBV7-7 and TRBJ2-7; TRBD2 aligns across 11 bases. Germline CDR1 reads SSHAT; CDR2 reads FNYEAQ (reference sequence). The length of the CDR3 is 16 residues. CDR3: CASSPLMVAGGDEQYF. As DNA, the CDR3 is TGTGCTAGCAGCCCCCTGATGGTAGCGGGAGGGGACGAGCAGTACTTC.

This CDR3 is CASSPRLREDEAFF. CDR3 bases: TGTGCCAGCAGCCCCCGTCTCCGGGAAGATGAAGCTTTCTTT. V and J are TRBV9 and TRBJ1-1; D unresolved. The length of the CDR3 is 14 residues. Germline-derived CDR1 and CDR2 are SGDLS and YYNGEE. V was cut by 4 bases and J by 7 bases, with 17 bases left in between.

This clonotype was counted ten times or more. The CDR3 DNA reads as TGTGCCAGCAGTTACGACGGACAGGGGCTAAACTATGGCTACACCTTC. The encoded protein is CASSYDGQGLNYGYTF. The chain carries TRBV6-9 and TRBJ1-2, with 9 positions matching TRBD1. The CDR3 spans 16 residues. V lost 3 bases and J lost 2; bases outside the gene matches: 7. Looked up from germline, CDR1 is MNHGY and CDR2 is SVAAGI.

This clonotype was seen repeatedly, ten times or more. The chain recombines TRBV2 with TRBJ1-1, with 10 bases that match TRBD1. The germline V gene encodes CDR1 SNHLY and CDR2 FYNNEI. The CDR3 is 17 amino acids. V lost 6 bases and J lost 1; bases outside the gene matches: 11. The CDR3 sequence: CASSVPGQGLWNTEAFF. CDR3 coding DNA: TGTGCCAGCAGCGTCCCGGGACAGGGGCTCTGGAACACTGAAGCTTTCTTT.

This clonotype was observed a handful of times. The genes are TRBV14 and TRBJ2-5; TRBD1 matches 7 bases. The CDR3 is 13 amino acids. V gave up 9 bases and J gave up 3 bases; unmatched junction bases: 7. CDR1 is SGHDN, CDR2 FVKESK, per germline. The CDR3 coding sequence is TGTGCCAGTCGTCGACAGGGTGAAGAGACCCAGTACTTC. Translating gives CASRRQGEETQYF.

In its sample, this clonotype was seen a few times. The chain couples TRBV30 to TRBJ1-1; D perhaps matches TRBD1 (6 bases). CDR3 length equals 12 residues. Trimming took off 4 bases at V and 7 bases at J, with 13 bases between the two ends. Germline CDR1 reads GTSNPN; CDR2 reads SVGIG (reference sequence). The CDR3 sequence: CAWNWGASEAFF. CDR3 coding DNA: TGTGCCTGGAATTGGGGGGCAAGTGAAGCTTTCTTT.

This clonotype was counted at least ten times. This chain connects TRBV6-1 to TRBJ2-7; 9 bases are shared with TRBD1. This CDR3 is 13 amino acids long. Losses at the gene ends were 6 bases for V and 5 bases for J; bases not matched to a gene: 5. Germline V gives CDR1 MNHNS, CDR2 SASEGT. This CDR3 reads CASSRTGVHEQYF. In DNA form, the CDR3 reads TGTGCCAGCAGCCGGACAGGGGTCCACGAGCAGTACTTC.

On this clonotype itself: This likely came from a read error, as a far larger clone is one base away. The J gene is TRBJ1-1, the V gene TRBV6-1; tentatively, D is TRBD1 (6 bases). Germline-derived CDR1 and CDR2 are MNHNS and SASEGT. The CDR3 is 14 amino acids. The ends were cut back, 5 bases at V and 9 bases at J, with 19 bases in the middle. CDR3 protein: CASSHSGAGPKAFF. DNA of the CDR3: TGTGCCAGCAGTCACTCGGGGGCAGGCCCGAAAGCTTTCTTT.

The table lists this clonotype with a few counts. The V and J genes are TRBV19 and TRBJ1-5; no reliable D call. Germline-derived CDR1 and CDR2 are LNHDA and SQIVND (reference sequence). The CDR3 runs to 15 residues. V gave up 3 bases and J gave up 2 bases, with 11 bases separating them. CDR3 DNA: TGTGCCAGTAGTATTAGCCGGGTCCGCAATCAGCCCCAGCATTTT. Its translation is CASSISRVRNQPQHF.

The genes are TRBV18 and TRBJ1-1; D gene ambiguous. From germline, CDR1 is KGHSH and CDR2 LQKENI. CDR3 length equals 13 residues. V was trimmed by 1 base and J by 3 bases, leaving 6 bases between them. For the CDR3, the DNA is TGTGCCAGCTCACCACGTAGGGACACTGAAGCTTTCTTT. Encoded protein: CASSPRRDTEAFF.

This clonotype was counted many times. This rearrangement joins TRBV29-1 to TRBJ1-1; D call uncertain. Germline-derived CDR1 and CDR2 are SQVTM and ANQGSEA. CDR3 length: 14 amino acids. Trimming stripped 5 bases from V and 0 bases from J, with 13 bases between. As DNA, the CDR3 is TGCAGCGTTAGTGGTGAGAACCTGAACACTGAAGCTTTCTTT. It codes for CSVSGENLNTEAFF.

The gene calls are TRBV6-5 and TRBJ1-1, with D uncertain. Germline CDR1 and CDR2: MNHEY and SVGAGI. This CDR3 is 11 amino acids long. Deletions cut 0 bases from V and 8 bases from J, with 4 bases between. CDR3 nucleotide sequence: TGTGCCAGCAGTTACTCGAGGGAAGCTTTCTTT. Translated, it gives CASSYSREAFF.

This clonotype was seen a handful of times. This chain connects TRBV20-1 to TRBJ1-1; perhaps TRBD1 as D (5 bases). This CDR3 spans 15 amino acids. Germline assignment: CDR1 DFQATT and CDR2 SNEGSKA (reference sequence). Trimming cost V 0 bases and J 5 bases, with 16 bases left between them. CDR3 loop: CSARDLGVGGTEAFF. CDR3 bases: TGCAGTGCTAGAGATCTTGGGGTCGGGGGGACTGAAGCTTTCTTT.

This clonotype was counted ten times or more. The chain is built from TRBV5-1 and TRBJ1-6; no clear D. V was pared by 4 bases and J by 9 bases, with 17 bases between. This CDR3 is built from 15 residues. In germline, CDR1 is SGHRS, CDR2 YFSETQ. CDR3 in amino acids: CASSPDPLMGSPLHF. CDR3 sequence (DNA): TGCGCCAGCAGCCCGGACCCCCTTATGGGTTCACCCCTCCACTTT.

This clonotype has at least ten counts. The chain combines TRBV3-1 with TRBJ1-4, with D tentatively TRBD1 (5 bases). Trimming left V 4 bases short and J 4 bases short, with 16 bases between. The CDR3 loop spans 16 amino acids. Looked up from germline, CDR1 is LGHDT and CDR2 is YNNKEL (reference sequence). CDR3 protein: CASSPDSGLLNEKLFF. The DNA of the CDR3 is TGTGCCAGCAGCCCCGACTCGGGACTGCTTAATGAAAAACTGTTTTTT.

This clonotype was seen at least ten times. The V gene is TRBV9, the J gene TRBJ1-1, with a tentative D call TRBD1 (5 bases). This CDR3 region has 15 residues. The germline CDR1 and CDR2 sequences are SGDLS and YYNGEE. V was pared by 0 bases and J by 5 bases, with 14 bases between. This CDR3 reads CASSVEGNRGTEAFF. CDR3 coding DNA: TGTGCCAGCAGCGTAGAGGGGAATCGGGGAACTGAAGCTTTCTTT.

This clonotype was counted at least ten times. The chain uses TRBV30 and TRBJ2-5, with D possibly TRBD1 on 5 matching bases. The CDR3 covers 14 residues. V lost 4 bases and J lost 7, with 19 bases in between. Germline V gives CDR1 GTSNPN, CDR2 SVGIG (reference sequence). CDR3 DNA sequence: TGTGCCTGGACAGGGTCAGGTAAAACAGGGACCCAGTACTTC. This translates into CAWTGSGKTGTQYF.

A remark on this clonotype: Germline and junction disagree at one end, which may indicate a read error. V and J are TRBV20-1 and TRBJ2-5; D unclear. Gene TRBJ2-1 matches the end of the DNA better, so the J call may be wrong. The CDR3 has 13 amino acids. CDR1 and CDR2 (germline): DFQATT, SNEGSKA (reference sequence). The CDR3 region is CSARSRDYIEQFF. As DNA, the CDR3 is TGCAGTGCGAGATCTAGGGATTACATTGAGCAGTTCTTC.